This T cell receptor (beta chain) comes out of a study of vaccination effects on CD4 cells after COVID-19. Using viral peptide pools, the ViraFEST assay grew out antigen-specific CD4+ T cells prior to sequencing. Culture lasted roughly 9 days before CD4+ T cell isolation. Vaccine recipients lacked prior SARS-CoV-2 infection and had negative nucleocapsid antibodies. Two million PBMC per well received 10 IU/ml IL-2 and 8 to 10 ug/ml peptides in culture. A half-medium replacement with IL-2 medium was carried out on days 3 and 7. TCRdb keeps only in-frame clones here, not all; method: immunoSEQ multiplex PCR. The sample consists of tens of thousands of clones, 65% to 80% of them appearing once. Points from the study as a whole: Convalescent patients were scarce in the study, and it lacked early post-infection timepoints. Clones induced by infection and by vaccine showed marked clonal contraction late after vaccination.

Details on this clone: The antigen is undetermined.

The receptor comes from a human donor who received a COVID-19 vaccine. The sequencing here drew on CD4+ T cells from PBMCs cultured with HCoV-NL63 spike peptides, taken before COVID-19 vaccination.

CDR3 in amino acids: CASSYSGGRGTEAFF. In DNA form, the CDR3 reads TGTGCCAGCAGTTACTCGGGGGGAAGGGGCACTGAAGCTTTCTTT. This chain uses TRBV6-5 with TRBJ1-1; maybe TRBD1 (5 bases). V lost 0 bases, J lost 4 bases, and 12 bases lay in between. This CDR3 is built from 15 residues. CDR1 and CDR2 (germline): MNHEY, SVGAGI.